The T cell receptor (beta chain) under discussion was sequenced for a study of blood T cell repertoires in COVID-19. The assay was immunoSEQ multiplex PCR, and TCRdb's table has in-frame clones only and misses some. Of around 130,000 clones in the sample, 84% were seen once. J gave up 4 bases and V 1 base, and 3 bases lay outside the gene matches. The length of the CDR3 is 15 residues. Germline V gene data show CDR1 as SGHAT and CDR2 as FQNNGV. The chain links TRBV11-2 to TRBJ2-1, with TRBD2 identical over 8 bases. This TCR was recovered from a man between 60 and 70 years old with acute or convalescent COVID-19. Sequencing used peripheral blood. CDR3 region: CASSLAGGGYNEQFF. The DNA of the CDR3 is TGTGCCAGCAGCTTAGCGGGAGGGGGTTACAATGAGCAGTTCTTC.